Included here is one TCR beta chain sequence, with context. This sample was taken from a study of blood T cell repertoires in COVID-19. The wider study: Acute-phase and convalescent COVID-19 samples originated in the United States, Italy and Spain.

Germline V gene data show CDR1 as MDHEN and CDR2 as SYDVKM. The germline V and J ends were trimmed by 4 bases and 7 bases, with 11 bases remaining between them. This CDR3 comprises 13 residues. Authors' data handling: Counts of nucleated cells, estimated from reference gene primer amplification, were obtained. TCRdb's copy holds only in-frame clones and misses some; the assay was immunoSEQ multiplex PCR. That table is the source of V, J and clone size, and D and trimming were worked out from the DNA. The sample carries some 110,000 clones, about 74% recorded once. Source material: peripheral blood. This sequence joins TRBV28 and TRBJ2-1; tentatively, D is TRBD2 (6 bases). The sequence was obtained from a man in his sixties or seventies with acute or convalescent COVID-19. In nucleotides, the CDR3 is TGTGCCAGCAGTTATGGGACTGGGAATGAGCAGTTCTTC. Amino acids: CASSYGTGNEQFF.